A selection of T cell receptor beta chains follows, all from one sample in a study of blood T cell repertoires in COVID-19. Generated by immunoSEQ multiplex PCR, the TCRdb table keeps only in-frame clones and is missing some. Of 300,000 to 350,000 clones in the sample, under 95% were seen once. Sequencing input: peripheral blood. The receptor set was obtained from a woman aged 18-30 years who had recovered from COVID-19. Both conserved end residues are part of each CDR3. D genes are given only for firm matches. Not all rows give a size; the values are once, few, many and, for expanded clones, a class.

>TRBV5-5|NA|NA|TRBJ1-2
TGTGCCAGCAGCTTCCGGGGTGACTATGGCTACACCTTC
CASSFRGDYGYTF
>TRBV10-2|NA|NA|TRBJ2-1
TGCGCCAGCAGCAATTACAATGAGCAGTTCTTC
CASSNYNEQFF
>TRBV6-5|NA|NA|TRBJ2-1
TGTGCCAGCAGCGTAGGGGACACGGGCCCCAATGAGCAGTTCTTC
CASSVGDTGPNEQFF
>TRBV14|NA|NA|TRBJ1-1
TGTGCCAGCAGCCCCGGGGGGTACAGGGCCTACGCTTTCTTT
CASSPGGYRAYAFF
>TRBV6-2/TRBV6-3|NA|TRBD2|TRBJ2-1
TGTGCCAGCAGTACACGTAGCGGGATCGGCAATGAGCAGTTCTTC
CASSTRSGIGNEQFF
>TRBV7-9|NA|NA|TRBJ2-5
TGTGCCAGCAGCTTAGCGCTAGGAGTCGCTGAGACCCAGTACTTC
CASSLALGVAETQYF
>TRBV29-1|NA|TRBD1|TRBJ2-3
TGCAGCGTTGAAGATCTAAGCGGGACAGGGCCCACAGATACGCAGTATTTT
CSVEDLSGTGPTDTQYF
>TRBV10-3|once|TRBD2|TRBJ2-3
TGTGCCATCAGTACCGGGACTAGCGGGAGCTTTGGCACAGATACGCAGTATTTT
CAISTGTSGSFGTDTQYF
>TRBV29-1|NA|TRBD2|TRBJ2-1
TGCAGCGTGAATTTGGGACTAGCGGGATACAATGAGCAGTTCTTC
CSVNLGLAGYNEQFF
>TRBV2|NA|TRBD2|TRBJ2-3
TGTGCCAGCAGTGCTAGCGGGAGTAAAGATACGCAGTATTTT
CASSASGSKDTQYF
>TRBV7-2|NA|NA|TRBJ2-4
TGTGCCAGCAGCTCAAGCGGTCATCAGTACTTC
CASSSSGHQYF
>TRBV4-1|once|NA|TRBJ1-5
TGCGCCAGCAGCCGTTCGGAATTCGGGATTCAGCCCCAGCATTTT
CASSRSEFGIQPQHF
>TRBV12-3/TRBV12-4|NA|NA|TRBJ1-2
TGTGCCAGTAGAGGGGGATATGGCTACACCTTC
CASRGGYGYTF
>TRBV10-1|NA|NA|TRBJ2-1
TGCGCCAGCAGTGAGAGGGGGACAACTGAGCAGTTCTTC
CASSERGTTEQFF
>TRBV5-1|NA|NA|TRBJ1-1
TGCGCCAGCAGCTTGGTCGGCGGGGAAGCTTTCTTT
CASSLVGGEAFF
>TRBV3-1/TRBV3-2|NA|NA|TRBJ1-1
TGTGCCAGCAGCCAACAATTGAACACTGAAGCTTTCTTT
CASSQQLNTEAFF
>TRBV13|NA|NA|TRBJ2-1
TGTGCCAGCAGCTCCCCGAATGAGCAGTTCTTC
CASSSPNEQFF
>TRBV19|NA|NA|TRBJ2-2
TGTGCCAGTAGTTTCCTTCACGGGGCCGGGGAGCTGTTTTTT
CASSFLHGAGELFF
>TRBV19|NA|NA|TRBJ1-1
TGTGCCAGTAGTATAGCTGGGACTTCGCTTGGTTGGGGCTTGAGGACTGAAGCTTTCTTT
CASSIAGTSLGWGLRTEAFF
>TRBV7-2|NA|NA|TRBJ2-3
TGTGCCAGCAGCCTGGCTGGGGTCAGGGCAGATACGCAGTATTTT
CASSLAGVRADTQYF
>TRBV7-9|NA|NA|TRBJ2-1
TGTGCCAGCAGCCCCCGAGGGGGAGTTTACAATGAGCAGTTCTTC
CASSPRGGVYNEQFF
>TRBV9|once|NA|TRBJ1-1
TGTGCCAGCAGCGAATGGGTCAGCGCTGAAGCTTTCTTT
CASSEWVSAEAFF
>TRBV9|NA|NA|TRBJ2-2
TGTGCCAGCAGCGTAGCTGGCGGGACGGGGTACACCGGGGAGCTGTTTTTT
CASSVAGGTGYTGELFF
>TRBV4-1|NA|NA|TRBJ2-3
TGCGCCAGCAGCCAAGTAGTAGGCACAGATACGCAGTATTTT
CASSQVVGTDTQYF
>TRBV5-5|once|NA|TRBJ1-2
TGTGCCAGCAGCCCGGCCACAGGGAGCTATGGCTACACCTTC
CASSPATGSYGYTF
>TRBV29-1|NA|NA|TRBJ1-2
TGCAGCGTTGAATACAGGAGACCTAACTATGGCTACACCTTC
CSVEYRRPNYGYTF
>TRBV2|NA|NA|TRBJ1-5
TGTGCCAGCAGTGAAGGGGTGGGGAGGAGGCAGCCCCAGCATTTT
CASSEGVGRRQPQHF
>TRBV18|NA|NA|TRBJ2-1
TGTGCCAGCTCACCCGGGTTAAATAGCGGCTTCTCCTACAATGAGCAGTTCTTC
CASSPGLNSGFSYNEQFF
>TRBV9|NA|NA|TRBJ1-1
TGTGCCAGCAGCCCCCGCCAGGTAGGGGACACTGAAGCTTTCTTT
CASSPRQVGDTEAFF
>TRBV19|NA|NA|TRBJ2-3
TGTGCCACGAAGAGGGGCGGGACTAGCACAGATACGCAGTATTTT
CATKRGGTSTDTQYF
>TRBV7-2|NA|TRBD2|TRBJ2-3
TGTGCCAGCACTTCTAGCGGGACCCTGAGAGATACGCAGTATTTT
CASTSSGTLRDTQYF
>TRBV15|NA|TRBD1|TRBJ2-5
TGTGCCACCGGACAGGCTTGGGAGACCCAGTACTTC
CATGQAWETQYF
>TRBV11-2|NA|TRBD2|TRBJ2-1
TGTGCCAGCAGCTTAGAGGGCGGGAGGGCCGCCGGTGAGCAGTTCTTC
CASSLEGGRAAGEQFF
>TRBV7-6|once|NA|TRBJ2-5
TGTGCCAGCAGCTTAGGGGGCAGGCCTGAAGAGACCCAGTACTTC
CASSLGGRPEETQYF
>TRBV28|NA|NA|TRBJ1-5
TGTGCCAGCAGTACAACCAAGACTTATAGCAATCAGCCCCAGCATTTT
CASSTTKTYSNQPQHF
>TRBV2|few|TRBD1|TRBJ1-5
TGTGCCAGCAGGGCCGCTGGACAGGGGAGCAATCAGCCCCAGCATTTT
CASRAAGQGSNQPQHF
>TRBV2|NA|NA|TRBJ2-5
TGTGCCAGCACACGGACAGTAGAGACCCAGTACTTC
CASTRTVETQYF
>TRBV7-9|NA|TRBD1|TRBJ2-3
TGTGCCAGCAGCCCAAACCGGGACAGGGGGACAGATACGCAGTATTTT
CASSPNRDRGTDTQYF
>TRBV13|NA|TRBD1|TRBJ1-2
TGTGCCAGCAGCTTAGAACAGGGGCAGGGCTACACCTTC
CASSLEQGQGYTF
>TRBV11-3|NA|NA|TRBJ2-2
TGTGCCGTGGGGGGAGGGAACACCGGGGAGCTGTTTTTT
CAVGGGNTGELFF
>TRBV27|NA|TRBD1|TRBJ1-2
TGTGCCAGCAGTTTATCCAGGGGGCTGGAGGGCTACACCTTC
CASSLSRGLEGYTF
>TRBV29-1|NA|NA|TRBJ1-3
TGCAGCGTTGTCCCGGAGGGCTCTGGAAACACCATATATTTT
CSVVPEGSGNTIYF
>TRBV19|NA|NA|TRBJ1-1
TGTGCCAGTAGTTCACAGGGACGGACTGAAGCTTTCTTT
CASSSQGRTEAFF
>TRBV28|NA|TRBD2|TRBJ2-5
TGTGCCAGCAGTGGGAGGGCGGAGACCCAGTACTTC
CASSGRAETQYF
>TRBV5-8|NA|TRBD2|TRBJ2-2
TGTGCCAGCAGCTTGGTGGGGAGCGGGAGCCGGCACGGGGAGCTGTTTTTT
CASSLVGSGSRHGELFF
>TRBV30|NA|TRBD1|TRBJ1-6
TGTGCCTGCTGCGGGGACAGAAGAAATTCACCCCTCCACTTT
CACCGDRRNSPLHF
>TRBV30|NA|TRBD1|TRBJ2-1
TGTGCCTGGAGTGTTGACAGGGCCCTATACAATGAGCAGTTCTTC
CAWSVDRALYNEQFF
>TRBV9|NA|NA|TRBJ1-2
TGTGCCAGCAGCGTAGAGGGCAGGGAAGTGGATGGCTACACCTTC
CASSVEGREVDGYTF
>TRBV30|NA|NA|TRBJ2-2
TGTGCCTGGAGGACGACTAGTGCCGGGGAGCTGTTTTTT
CAWRTTSAGELFF
>TRBV24-1|NA|NA|TRBJ2-5
TGTGCCACCAGTGAGACAGGGAGGGAGACCCAGTACTTC
CATSETGRETQYF
>TRBV7-8|NA|NA|TRBJ1-2
TGTGCCAGCAGCTTCCCCCTCGGTGGCTACACCTTC
CASSFPLGGYTF
>TRBV7-9|NA|TRBD1|TRBJ1-2
TGTGCCAGCAGCTCAGACTCGGAGGGGACAGGGGCTAATCGAAAAGGCTACACCTTC
CASSSDSEGTGANRKGYTF
>TRBV11-3|NA|TRBD2|TRBJ2-1
TGTGCCAGCAGCTTAAAGCGGGAGAACAATGAGCAGTTCTTC
CASSLKRENNEQFF
>TRBV7-9|NA|NA|TRBJ1-2
TGTGCCAGCAGCCCGATTGGGCGGGATGGCTACACCTTC
CASSPIGRDGYTF
>TRBV28|NA|NA|TRBJ1-5
TGTGCCAGCAGTTTAAGTCCCAGTAGCAATCAGCCCCAGCATTTT
CASSLSPSSNQPQHF
>TRBV29-1|NA|TRBD1|TRBJ2-3
TGCAGCGTTGAAGGGGGGACAGGGGGACTAGACGGCACAGATACGCAGTATTTT
CSVEGGTGGLDGTDTQYF
>TRBV19|NA|TRBD1|TRBJ1-1
TGTGCCAGTAGTATTCCGGGACAGGTGAACACTGAAGCTTTCTTT
CASSIPGQVNTEAFF
>TRBV5-1|NA|NA|TRBJ1-4
TGCGCCAGCAGCTTGTTACAGGGTCACGAAAAACTGTTTTTT
CASSLLQGHEKLFF
>TRBV7-9|NA|NA|TRBJ1-1
TGTGCCAGCAGCTTAGCCCCGGGGAGGGGAGCAAAGGGAACTGAAGCTTTCTTT
CASSLAPGRGAKGTEAFF
>TRBV30|NA|NA|TRBJ1-2
TGTGCCCTAGTCACGGATCTCTGGTACTATGGCTACACCTTC
CALVTDLWYYGYTF